Detailed here is one T cell receptor (beta chain). Libraries were prepared by immunoSEQ multiplex PCR; TCRdb keeps only in-frame clonotypes and omits some of them. The sample records 400,000 to 500,000 clones, roughly 89% being singletons. The sample is drawn from a study of Ad26.COV2.S vaccination and SARS-CoV-2 variants. V dropped 2 bases and J dropped 4 bases, with 13 bases sitting between them. CDR3 length: 15 amino acids. In germline, CDR1 is LGHDT, CDR2 YNNKEL (reference sequence). Treatment specified: roughly 18 received Ad26.COV2.S at low or high dose, single or two shots; 5 received placebo; per-sample allocation not given. Repertoires come from day 63 after the first vaccine or placebo injection.

The sequencing here drew on peripheral blood, taken in a trial of Ad26.COV2.S vaccine versus placebo. The source is a person aged 18-60 years who received the Ad26.COV2.S COVID-19 vaccine or a placebo. The chain couples TRBV3-1 (or the pseudogene TRBV3-2) to TRBJ2-3, with D possibly being TRBD2 (6 bases). CDR3 region: CASSQSPTSADTQYF. CDR3 in DNA: TGTGCCAGCAGCCAATCGCCGACTAGTGCAGATACGCAGTATTTT.